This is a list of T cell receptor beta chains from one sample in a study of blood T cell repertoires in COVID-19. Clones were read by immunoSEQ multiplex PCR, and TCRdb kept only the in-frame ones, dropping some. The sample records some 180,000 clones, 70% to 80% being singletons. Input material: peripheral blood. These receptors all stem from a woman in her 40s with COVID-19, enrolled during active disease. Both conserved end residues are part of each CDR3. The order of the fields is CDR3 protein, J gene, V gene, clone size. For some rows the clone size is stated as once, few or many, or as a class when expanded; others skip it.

CDR3: CASTATGGVSEQYF
J: TRBJ2-7
V: TRBV19
size: .

CDR3: CSASSGTDAYGYTF
J: TRBJ1-2
V: TRBV20-1
size: .

CDR3: CASASGTAYEQYF
J: TRBJ2-7
V: TRBV27
size: .

CDR3: CASSDFTGVSYNEQFF
J: TRBJ2-1
V: TRBV6-1
size: once

CDR3: CASSSQGAGQPQHF
J: TRBJ1-5
V: TRBV6-5
size: .

CDR3: CASSSQQGAEAFF
J: TRBJ1-1
V: TRBV11-2
size: .

CDR3: CASSYWAGMNTEAFF
J: TRBJ1-1
V: TRBV6-6
size: .

CDR3: CASSLGGTGGYQPQHF
J: TRBJ1-5
V: TRBV5-4
size: .

CDR3: CASSADRASSYTF
J: TRBJ1-2
V: TRBV12-3/TRBV12-4
size: .

CDR3: CASSPGQGARNTEAFF
J: TRBJ1-1
V: TRBV18
size: few

CDR3: CASSLAAGTGGEKLFF
J: TRBJ1-4
V: TRBV5-1
size: .

CDR3: CASSLGGQVNYGYTF
J: TRBJ1-2
V: TRBV5-4
size: once

CDR3: CASSDSGVSSYNEQFF
J: TRBJ2-1
V: TRBV25-1
size: .

CDR3: CASKLSGWETQYF
J: TRBJ2-5
V: TRBV19
size: .

CDR3: CSVAPGGNQPQHF
J: TRBJ1-5
V: TRBV29-1
size: .

CDR3: CASRGSSGQGLYGYTF
J: TRBJ1-2
V: TRBV28
size: .

CDR3: CASSPTSGKSYEQYF
J: TRBJ2-7
V: TRBV4-1
size: .

CDR3: CASSGSGQETQYF
J: TRBJ2-5
V: TRBV2
size: .

CDR3: CASSLALSRRRINSPLHF
J: TRBJ1-6
V: TRBV7-2
size: .

CDR3: CASSSTRSSPDAGTQYF
J: TRBJ2-5
V: TRBV5-4
size: .

CDR3: CASSLTGGYGYTF
J: TRBJ1-2
V: TRBV27
size: once

CDR3: CASSQVGGGGYTF
J: TRBJ1-2
V: TRBV4-1
size: .

CDR3: CASSWEGNEQFF
J: TRBJ2-1
V: TRBV7-2
size: .

CDR3: CASSQVGGSYEQYF
J: TRBJ2-7
V: TRBV18
size: .

CDR3: CASSQAPNTEAFF
J: TRBJ1-1
V: TRBV5-1
size: .

CDR3: CASSHPTHYEQYF
J: TRBJ2-7
V: TRBV23-1
size: .

CDR3: CASSQRSDPEANVLTF
J: TRBJ2-6
V: TRBV4-3
size: .

CDR3: CASSQVRRAAPNGYTF
J: TRBJ1-2
V: TRBV3-1/TRBV3-2
size: .

CDR3: CASGTGGNTGELFF
J: TRBJ2-2
V: TRBV5-1
size: few

CDR3: CASSPSFNQPQHF
J: TRBJ1-5
V: TRBV7-2
size: .

CDR3: CASSEAPSLAGEETQYF
J: TRBJ2-5
V: TRBV6-1
size: once

CDR3: CASSLGGTSGYNEQFF
J: TRBJ2-1
V: TRBV5-5
size: .

CDR3: CANRDRGLKYTGELFF
J: TRBJ2-2
V: TRBV21-1
size: .

CDR3: CASSLGEVDPGYTF
J: TRBJ1-2
V: TRBV5-8
size: .

CDR3: CASSPNPTGEAFF
J: TRBJ1-1
V: TRBV27
size: .

CDR3: CASSDGSNNEQFF
J: TRBJ2-1
V: TRBV5-1
size: .

CDR3: CASSLQGEVGELFF
J: TRBJ2-2
V: TRBV25-1
size: .

CDR3: CASSPVFHRDRGLSEQYF
J: TRBJ2-7
V: TRBV5-6
size: once

CDR3: CASSPTTQGRNSPLHF
J: TRBJ1-6
V: TRBV5-6
size: .

CDR3: CARTGLGLEADTQYF
J: TRBJ2-3
V: TRBV27
size: .

CDR3: CAISESGDSSDEQFF
J: TRBJ2-1
V: TRBV10-3
size: .

CDR3: CATSREAVGSPLHF
J: TRBJ1-6
V: TRBV15
size: .